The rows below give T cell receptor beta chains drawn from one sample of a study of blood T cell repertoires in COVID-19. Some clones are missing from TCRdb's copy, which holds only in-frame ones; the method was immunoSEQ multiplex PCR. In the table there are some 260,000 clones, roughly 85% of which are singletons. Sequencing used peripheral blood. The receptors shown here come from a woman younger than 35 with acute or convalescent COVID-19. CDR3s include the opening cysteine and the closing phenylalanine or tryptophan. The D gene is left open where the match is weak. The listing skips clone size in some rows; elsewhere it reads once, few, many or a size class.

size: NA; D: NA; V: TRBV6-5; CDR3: CASSYGRSSYEQYF
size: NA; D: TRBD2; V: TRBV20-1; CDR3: CSASGAAGGPRDTQYF
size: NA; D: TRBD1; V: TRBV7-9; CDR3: CASSPGRSGQGVDYGYTF
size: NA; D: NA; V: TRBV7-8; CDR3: CASSKRLNNEQFF
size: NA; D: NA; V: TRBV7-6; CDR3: CASSLGQFSNQPQHF
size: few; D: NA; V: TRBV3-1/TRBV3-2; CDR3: CASSHGTFNEQFF
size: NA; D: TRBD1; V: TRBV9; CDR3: CASSGGTDRVVLGSPLHF
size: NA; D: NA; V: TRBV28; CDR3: CASSFGGLGYTF
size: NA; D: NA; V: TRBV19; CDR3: CASLKWGGGDNEQFF
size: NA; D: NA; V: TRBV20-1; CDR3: CSASLSGLAKNIQYF
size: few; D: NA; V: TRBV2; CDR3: CASGGTSAGRGTQYF
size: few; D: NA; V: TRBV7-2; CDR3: CASRTWGDTEAFF
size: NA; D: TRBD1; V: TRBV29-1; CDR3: CSVDGRGLNGYTF
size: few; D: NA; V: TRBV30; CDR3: CASKHMGGLSGNTIYF
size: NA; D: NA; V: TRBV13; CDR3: CASSSVGLAGDTQYF
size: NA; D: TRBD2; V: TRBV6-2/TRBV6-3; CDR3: CASSYSGTSRPETQYF
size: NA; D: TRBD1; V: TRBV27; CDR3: CASTTPGEGQGLGELFF
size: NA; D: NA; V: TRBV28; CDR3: CASSLSAGYRSSNQPQHF
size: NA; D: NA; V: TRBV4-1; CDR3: CASSQRLERIDPGELFF
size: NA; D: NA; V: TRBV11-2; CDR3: CASSSPGGEGGTEAFF